Sequencing of this T cell receptor beta chain was carried out in a study of T cell responses to AZD1222 COVID-19 vaccine. Study at large: Recipients boosted at about 4 weeks or about 12 weeks are pooled.

Concerning this clone: Its antigen remains unknown.

Libraries were prepared by immunoSEQ multiplex PCR; TCRdb keeps only in-frame clonotypes and omits some of them. The sample yields some 130,000 clones, approximately 84% seen once. The CDR3 contains 17 residues. The V and J ends lost 2 bases and 0 bases, in that order; junction bases with no gene match: 7. The germline V gene encodes CDR1 SGHAT and CDR2 FQNNGV. Study-wide results and limits: Repertoire samples came only from after the peak T cell response. Baseline seropositivity occurred in only six AZD1222 recipients. There were vaccine-associated CD4 TCRs across spike, dominant at 160-218 and 743-854.

The chain uses TRBV11-2 and TRBJ1-3, with 7 bases that match TRBD1. This sequence was found in an adult in good health. Source: peripheral blood, taken on day 0 of AZD1222 vaccination. The CDR3, as DNA: TGTGCCAGCAGCTTATGGTCAACAGGGGCCTCTGGAAACACCATATATTTT. This translates into CASSLWSTGASGNTIYF.